This TCR beta chain was sequenced in a study of blood T cell repertoires in COVID-19. Study at large: Donors in the United States, Italy and Spain gave samples during acute or convalescent COVID-19. PBMCs, B-cell-depleted T cells, or T cells provided the cDNA or gDNA that made up the material.

Per the original data handling: Amplified reference gene primers provided the basis for estimating nucleated cell counts. Assay: immunoSEQ multiplex PCR; the TCRdb copy retains only in-frame clones and omits some. V, J and clone size are those of that table, while D and trimming were read from the DNA. In the table there are about 210,000 clones, 80% of which are singletons. The germline CDR1 and CDR2 sequences are LNHDA and SQIVND (reference sequence). V was shortened by 5 bases and J by 0 bases, with 11 bases between the two germline ends. This CDR3 spans 15 amino acids. The chain combines TRBV19 with TRBJ1-3, with D tentatively TRBD1 (6 bases). The sequenced material came from peripheral blood. The clonotype originates from a human donor in a cohort sampled during active COVID-19. The DNA of the CDR3 is TGTGCCAGTAGTCCCGGACAGACCTCTGGAAACACCATATATTTT. Encoded protein: CASSPGQTSGNTIYF. Combining the CDR3 with reference TRBV19 and TRBJ1-3 gives the whole variable domain DGGITQSPKYLFRKEGQNVTLSCEQNLNHDAMYWYRQDPGQGLRLIYYSQIVNDFQKGDIAEGYSVSREKKESFPLTVTSAQKNPTAFYLCASSPGQTSGNTIYFGEGSWLTVV.